This T cell receptor (beta chain) is drawn from a study of blood T cell repertoires in COVID-19. Study at large: Researchers got acute and convalescent COVID-19 samples from the United States, Italy and Spain.

As handled by the study authors: Reference gene primer amplification gave estimated nucleated cell counts. The data were produced by immunoSEQ multiplex PCR, yet TCRdb's version contains in-frame clones alone and is incomplete. V and J calls and clone size are copied from that table; D and trimming were computed from the DNA. This table has under 250,000 clones, around nine tenths appearing once. Germline trimming cut 3 bases from V and 0 bases from J; bases unmatched to any gene: 10. This CDR3 is 18 amino acids long. Germline V gene sequence: CDR1 SQVTM, CDR2 ANQGSEA. Sequenced material: peripheral blood. The sequence was obtained from a man in his fifties or sixties who had recovered from COVID-19. This chain joins TRBV29-1 and TRBJ2-1; TRBD2 matches 11 bases. CDR3 coding DNA: TGCAGCGTTGAGGGGACTAGCGGCCCTACGAGCTCCTACAATGAGCAGTTCTTC. This translates into CSVEGTSGPTSSYNEQFF.